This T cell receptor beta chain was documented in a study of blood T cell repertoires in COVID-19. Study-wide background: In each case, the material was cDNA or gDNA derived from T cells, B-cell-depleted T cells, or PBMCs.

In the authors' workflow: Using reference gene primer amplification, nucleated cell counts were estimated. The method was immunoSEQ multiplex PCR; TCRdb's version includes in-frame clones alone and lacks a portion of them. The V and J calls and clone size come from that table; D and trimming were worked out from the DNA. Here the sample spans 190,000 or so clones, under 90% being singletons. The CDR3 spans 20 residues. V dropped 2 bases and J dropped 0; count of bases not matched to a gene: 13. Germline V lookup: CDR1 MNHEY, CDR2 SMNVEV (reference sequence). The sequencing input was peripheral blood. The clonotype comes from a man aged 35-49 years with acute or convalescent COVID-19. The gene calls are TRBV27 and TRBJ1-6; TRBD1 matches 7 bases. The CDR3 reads CASSLISDRNYPSYNSPLHF. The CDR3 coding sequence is TGTGCCAGCAGTTTAATCTCGGACAGGAACTACCCCTCCTATAATTCACCCCTCCACTTT.